This TCR beta chain was identified during a study of T cell changes during pregnancy in multiple sclerosis. The CDR3 runs to 14 residues. The germline V and J ends were trimmed by 3 bases and 10 bases, with 16 bases remaining between them. The germline V gene has CDR1 SGHDN and CDR2 FVKESK. Using immunoSEQ multiplex PCR, the repertoire was profiled, and TCRdb retains in-frame clones only, with some absent. The sample has tens of thousands of clones, roughly nine tenths seen once. This chain joins TRBV14 and TRBJ2-1; TRBD2 might be the D (6 bases). The clonotype originates from a female donor in good health, enrolled as a control in a pregnancy study. Here the sequenced sample was peripheral blood, taken in the first trimester of pregnancy. The CDR3 DNA sequence: TGTGCCAGCAGCCACCCGACTAGGCCCCTCGAGCAGTTCTTC. This encodes CASSHPTRPLEQFF.